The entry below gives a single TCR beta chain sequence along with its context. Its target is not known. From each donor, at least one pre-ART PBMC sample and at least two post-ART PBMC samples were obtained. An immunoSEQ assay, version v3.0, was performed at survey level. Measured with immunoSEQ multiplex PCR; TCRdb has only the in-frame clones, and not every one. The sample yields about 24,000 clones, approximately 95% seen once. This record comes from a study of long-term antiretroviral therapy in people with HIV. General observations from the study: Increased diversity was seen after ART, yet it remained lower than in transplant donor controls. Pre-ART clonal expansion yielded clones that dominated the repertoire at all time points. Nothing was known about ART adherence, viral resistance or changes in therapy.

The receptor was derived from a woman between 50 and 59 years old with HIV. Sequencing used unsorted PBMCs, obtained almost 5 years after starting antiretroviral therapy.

The CDR3 loop reads CASSSYTSGTPYEQYF. DNA of the CDR3: TGTGCCAGCAGCTCTTATACCTCCGGGACGCCATACGAGCAGTACTTC. The V and J genes are TRBV7-2 and TRBJ2-7; D is possibly TRBD1 or TRBD2 (5 bases each). The CDR3 covers 16 residues. Germline CDR1 reads SGHTA; CDR2 reads FQGNSA. The V gene lost 4 bases and the J gene lost 4 bases, with 20 bases spanning the gap.